The 18 T cell receptor beta chains listed next were all sequenced from one sample in a study of vaccination and CD4 T cells after COVID-19. Documented treatment: roughly 10-day PBMC culture with coronavirus spike peptide pools or control peptides (ViraFEST assay). Their recognized antigens are unknown. An Oncomine TCR Beta short-read assay was used to sequence the DNA from cultured CD4+ T cells. TCRdb used MiXCR to reprocess the PCR reads, holding one entry per CDR3 protein. The repertoire holds some 9,700 distinct CDR3 sequences, with roughly 70% as singletons. The sample consisted of CD4+ T cells from blood, cultured in vitro. Every receptor here comes from a human donor who had recovered from COVID-19.

This clonotype was recorded once. The chain combines TRBV20-1 with TRBJ1-1; tentatively, D is TRBD1 (6 bases). Between the trimmed V and J ends, which lost 6 bases and 6 bases, there was a span of 14 bases. This CDR3 has 12 residues. The germline V gene has CDR1 DFQATT and CDR2 SNEGSKA (reference sequence). The DNA of the CDR3 is TGCAGTGCCGATTCGGACAGCTCTGAAGCTTTCTTT. Amino acids: CSADSDSSEAFF.

This clonotype appeared a few times. CDR3 nucleotide sequence: TGTGCCAGCAGTTCCCATCGAGGGGGCCCTGGCACAGATACGCAGTATTTT. Its protein is CASSSHRGGPGTDTQYF. The chain employs TRBV6-5 and TRBJ2-3; TRBD1 matches at 7 bases. The CDR3 sequence is 17 residues long. Trimming at V came to 4 bases and at J to 1 base, leaving 11 bases not matched to a gene. Per germline, CDR1 MNHEY and CDR2 SVGAGI.

This chain uses TRBV5-4 with TRBJ1-5; 7 bases are a match to TRBD1. This CDR3 has 15 amino acids. Germline lookup yields CDR1 SGHNT and CDR2 YYREEE (reference sequence). The ends lost 4 bases at V and 5 bases at J; junction bases unmatched: 9. CDR3 protein: CASSQDYRGYQPQHF. DNA of the CDR3: TGTGCCAGCAGCCAAGACTACAGGGGCTATCAGCCCCAGCATTTT.

The CDR3 DNA is TGTGCCAGCAGTTACGTAATGCCTTCGAACCTATATGGCTACACCTTC. This gives the protein CASSYVMPSNLYGYTF. The gene calls are TRBV6-7 and TRBJ1-2; D is uncertain. TRBV6-7 qualifies as an ORF whose function is uncertain. The CDR3 loop spans 16 amino acids. V dropped 2 bases and J dropped 5 bases, with 18 bases sitting between them.

This chain uses TRBV6-5 with TRBJ1-5; D unclear. The CDR3 is 16 amino acids. V was clipped by 1 base and J by 2 bases, with 12 bases between them. The germline CDR1 and CDR2 sequences are MNHEY and SVGAGI. The CDR3 region has the DNA TGTGCCAGCAGTTACTTGGACGGTGTGGGCAATCAGCCCCAGCATTTT. This translates into CASSYLDGVGNQPQHF.

The CDR3 is CASSPTAHQPQHF. CDR3 sequence (DNA): TGTGCCAGCAGCCCCACAGCGCATCAGCCCCAGCATTTT. The rearrangement joins TRBV7-2 to TRBJ1-5; D is ambiguous. The CDR3 consists of 13 residues. V shed 5 bases and J shed 5 bases, with 10 bases lying between them. CDR1 SGHTA and CDR2 FQGNSA come from the germline V gene.

CDR3 nucleotide sequence: TGTGCCTGGAGTGTAATCCAGCCGCCTAAAGGCTACACCTTC. This encodes CAWSVIQPPKGYTF. The rearrangement links TRBV30 to TRBJ1-2; D is unclear. This CDR3 is built from 14 residues. CDR1 and CDR2 (germline): GTSNPN, SVGIG (reference sequence). V was shortened by 0 bases and J by 8 bases, with 16 bases between the two germline ends.

The chain recombines TRBV19 with TRBJ2-3; 10 positions match TRBD1. The CDR3 loop spans 16 amino acids. The J segment lost 1 base and the V segment lost 4 bases, leaving 5 bases of the junction unmatched. CDR1 and CDR2 from the germline V gene are LNHDA and SQIVND (reference sequence). The CDR3 DNA reads TGTGCCAGTAGTAGTAGGACAGGGGGAGGCACAGATACGCAGTATTTT. This encodes CASSSRTGGGTDTQYF.

The V gene is TRBV5-1, the J gene TRBJ2-7, with 11 bases fitting TRBD2. The J segment lost 3 bases and the V segment lost 4 bases, leaving 15 bases of the junction unmatched. Germline V CDR1 and CDR2: SGHRS, YFSETQ. The CDR3 extends over 18 amino acids. CDR3 loop: CASSGKGLAVDWDYEQYF. DNA of the CDR3: TGCGCCAGCAGCGGAAAGGGACTAGCGGTAGACTGGGACTACGAGCAGTACTTC.

V usage is TRBV20-1 and J usage is TRBJ1-5; D perhaps matches TRBD1 (5 bases). The V gene lost 5 bases and the J gene lost 4 bases, with 15 bases spanning the gap. Germline V gene data show CDR1 as DFQATT and CDR2 as SNEGSKA (reference sequence). CDR3 length: 14 residues. CDR3 amino acids: CSAQLGTVNQPQHF. The CDR3 DNA sequence: TGCAGTGCTCAACTCGGGACGGTTAATCAGCCCCAGCATTTT.

The chain joins TRBV7-2 to TRBJ2-7; perhaps D is TRBD1 or TRBD2 (5 bases each). Germline V gene data show CDR1 as SGHTA and CDR2 as FQGNSA. V gave up 0 bases and J gave up 0 bases, with 6 bases separating them. The CDR3 is 14 residues long. CDR3 amino acids: CASSLAGTSYEQYF. The CDR3 DNA reads as TGTGCCAGCAGCTTAGCAGGGACCTCCTACGAGCAGTACTTC.

This chain connects TRBV2 to TRBJ2-7; TRBD1 is a possible D gene (6 bases). The CDR3 length is 15 residues. Between the trimmed V and J ends, which lost 7 bases and 0 bases, there was a span of 16 bases. Germline V gene lookup returns CDR1 SNHLY and CDR2 FYNNEI. CDR3 sequence: CASTRDTRSSYEQYF. In DNA, the CDR3 is TGTGCCAGCACCCGGGACACCAGAAGCTCCTACGAGCAGTACTTC.

V is TRBV7-2 and J is TRBJ2-3; D remains unclear. Trimming cost V 5 bases and J 1 base, with 10 bases left between them. Germline lookup yields CDR1 SGHTA and CDR2 FQGNSA. This CDR3 contains 14 residues. CDR3 DNA: TGTGCCAGCAGCGGAGATTTTCGCACAGATACGCAGTATTTT. Amino acid sequence: CASSGDFRTDTQYF.

The chain combines TRBV6-1 with TRBJ2-5; TRBD2 matches 10 bases. The CDR3 is made up of 16 amino acids. The ends lost 6 bases at V and 5 bases at J; junction bases unmatched: 12. Germline lookup yields CDR1 MNHNS and CDR2 SASEGT. CDR3 region: CASSSGLAGVQETQYF. The DNA for the CDR3 is TGTGCCAGCAGCTCTGGGCTAGCGGGAGTTCAGGAGACCCAGTACTTC.

This chain links TRBV5-4 with TRBJ2-4; unclear D gene. Trimming shortened V by 0 bases and J by 5 bases, and 9 bases separated the two germline ends. Per germline, CDR1 SGHNT and CDR2 YYREEE (reference sequence). The CDR3 extends over 14 amino acids. CDR3 region: CASSLAKSQNIQYF. The CDR3 bases are TGTGCCAGCAGCTTGGCGAAAAGCCAAAACATTCAGTACTTC.

This clonotype was detected a few times. This chain links TRBV24-1 with TRBJ2-2; D gene unclear. The CDR3 runs 13 residues. Per the germline V gene, CDR1 is KGHDR and CDR2 is SFDVKD. Trimming took off 4 bases at V and 5 bases at J, with 7 bases between the two ends. The CDR3 loop reads CATSDPLTGELFF. CDR3 nucleotides: TGTGCCACCAGTGACCCCCTGACCGGGGAGCTGTTTTTT.

This rearrangement joins TRBV7-9 to TRBJ1-4; maybe TRBD1 (5 bases). Germline V lookup: CDR1 SEHNR, CDR2 FQNEAQ (reference sequence). The CDR3 is 14 residues long. Trimming pared 6 bases from V and 5 bases from J, leaving 13 bases between. The CDR3 sequence: CASSRGRVNEKLFF. The CDR3 DNA sequence: TGTGCCAGCAGTAGGGGACGGGTAAATGAAAAACTGTTTTTT.

The chain couples TRBV11-2 to TRBJ1-1; maybe TRBD1 (6 bases). The germline gives CDR1 SGHAT, CDR2 FQNNGV. The CDR3 totals 14 residues. V lost 1 base, J lost 6 bases, and 12 bases lay in between. CDR3 sequence (DNA): TGTGCCAGCAGCTTAGTCCCCGGACAGCCTGAAGCTTTCTTT. Protein: CASSLVPGQPEAFF.